This T cell receptor beta chain stems from a study of shared clonotypes between healthy human individuals. Regarding the study as a whole: Among donors, sharing of clonotypes was expected to be affected by sequencing depth. The study drew on few donors, limiting represented genetic and exposure-history diversity.

This clone has only one observation. The antigen remains unidentified. TCRdb's copy holds only in-frame clones and misses some; the assay was immunoSEQ multiplex PCR. This table holds about half a million clones, around 73% found once. Donors, without exception, were Caucasian adults residing in Nashville, Tennessee. Germline V gene data show CDR1 as MNHEY and CDR2 as SMNVEV (reference sequence). The CDR3 extends over 18 amino acids. V was clipped by 7 bases and J by 1 base; unmatched bases: 11. Sequenced input: PBMCs. This clonotype was obtained from a woman aged 40 to 50 in good health. Some clones in this sample may be carry-over from other donors' samples. This rearrangement joins TRBV27 to TRBJ2-1, with TRBD2 matching over 12 bases. CDR3 nucleotides: TGTGCCAGCACCCGGGCTCTAGCGGGAGGGCCGTCCTACAATGAGCAGTTCTTC. Amino acid sequence: CASTRALAGGPSYNEQFF.